Below are 16 T cell receptor beta chains sequenced from a single sample in a study of vaccination effects on CD4 cells after COVID-19. These receptors have no identified antigens. Assay: immunoSEQ multiplex PCR; the TCRdb copy retains only in-frame clones and omits some. In the table there are 25,000 to 30,000 clones, roughly four fifths of which are singletons. The ViraFEST assay expanded antigen-specific CD4+ T cells with viral peptide pools before sequencing. Upon completion of 10 to 11 days in culture, CD4+ T cells were isolated. Each participant received a vaccine that was either BNT162b2 or mRNA-1273, given as two doses. Sequenced material: CD4+ T cells from PBMCs cultured with HCoV-OC43 spike peptides, taken after COVID-19 vaccination. Subset: HCoV-OC43 spike overlapping peptide pool stimulation. All receptors derive from a human donor who received a COVID-19 vaccine.

The chain has TRBV29-1 and TRBJ1-1, with TRBD1 matching over 7 bases. This CDR3 spans 14 amino acids. Germline assignment: CDR1 SQVTM and CDR2 ANQGSEA. V shed 5 bases, J shed 7 bases, and the junction held 13 bases outside the gene matches. The DNA for the CDR3 is TGCAGCGTTCGGACAGGTCAACACTCCTATGAAGCTTTCTTT. Protein product: CSVRTGQHSYEAFF.

J is TRBJ2-2 and V is TRBV5-1, with D perhaps TRBD2 (5 bases). The length of the CDR3 is 15 residues. Germline-derived CDR1 and CDR2 are SGHRS and YFSETQ. V was clipped by 0 bases and J by 5 bases, with 11 bases between them. This chain's CDR3 is CASSLDGSTTGELFF. CDR3 nucleotides: TGCGCCAGCAGCTTGGATGGGAGTACTACCGGGGAGCTGTTTTTT.

The chain employs TRBV9 and TRBJ2-2; 7 nucleotides match TRBD1. The CDR3 extends over 16 amino acids. Losses at the gene ends were 2 bases for V and 4 bases for J; bases not matched to a gene: 8. The germline CDR1 and CDR2 sequences are SGDLS and YYNGEE. The CDR3 sequence: CASSVRDSRSTGELFF. The CDR3 DNA reads as TGTGCCAGCAGCGTTCGGGACAGCCGGTCCACCGGGGAGCTGTTTTTT. Full variable domain (missing parts from reference TRBV9 and TRBJ2-2): DSGVTQTPKHLITATGQRVTLRCSPRSGDLSVYWYQQSLDQGLQFLIQYYNGEERAKGNILERFSAQQFPDLHSELNLSSLELGDSALYFCASSVRDSRSTGELFFGEGSRLTVL.

The chain uses TRBV25-1 and TRBJ1-2; tentative D call: TRBD1 (6 bases). Trimming took off 8 bases at V and 6 bases at J, with 10 bases between the two ends. Germline loops: CDR1 MGHDK, CDR2 SYGVNS. CDR3 length equals 11 residues. The CDR3 DNA sequence: TGTGCCAGCCAGGACAGAAATGGCTACACCTTC. This sequence encodes CASQDRNGYTF.

This chain joins TRBV5-1 and TRBJ2-1; 7 bases are shared with TRBD2. Trimming removed 0 bases from V and 2 bases from J; junction bases left unmatched: 5. Per germline, CDR1 SGHRS and CDR2 YFSETQ. This CDR3 is 16 amino acids long. CDR3 DNA sequence: TGCGCCAGCAGCTTGGGCGGGAGTGATACCTACAATGAGCAGTTCTTC. Its protein product is CASSLGGSDTYNEQFF.

The genes are TRBV12-3 or TRBV12-4 and TRBJ1-1; D possibly corresponds to TRBD1 (5 bases). The CDR3 has 13 amino acids. V was trimmed by 7 bases and J by 4 bases, leaving 13 bases between them. The CDR3 region is CASTLQARTEAFF. The CDR3, as DNA: TGTGCCAGCACCTTACAGGCTCGCACTGAAGCTTTCTTT.

The rearrangement links TRBV7-2 to TRBJ1-1, with D tentatively TRBD1 (5 bases). Germline V lookup: CDR1 SGHTA, CDR2 FQGNSA. V lost 1 base and J lost 5, with 11 bases in between. The CDR3 is 14 residues long. In DNA form, the CDR3 reads TGTGCCAGCAGCTTAGAAGGGGTGTGGACTGAAGCTTTCTTT. It encodes CASSLEGVWTEAFF.

The V call is TRBV7-2, the J call TRBJ1-5, with 11 nucleotides matching TRBD1. With V trimmed by 1 base and J by 6 bases, 5 bases remained unmatched. This CDR3 comprises 16 residues. In germline, CDR1 is SGHTA, CDR2 FQGNSA. CDR3 in amino acids: CASSLEGTGGSQPQHF. The DNA of the CDR3 is TGTGCCAGCAGCTTAGAGGGGACAGGGGGATCTCAGCCCCAGCATTTT.

The V gene is TRBV2, the J gene TRBJ2-7; tentative D call: TRBD2 (7 bases). Trimming removed 4 bases at V and 0 bases at J, with 13 bases between. Germline V gene lookup returns CDR1 SNHLY and CDR2 FYNNEI. CDR3 length equals 15 residues. This chain's CDR3 is CASSVGGAASYEQYF. The CDR3 region has the DNA TGTGCCAGCAGTGTTGGGGGGGCCGCCTCCTACGAGCAGTACTTC.

The rearrangement links TRBV19 to TRBJ2-1; a possible D gene is TRBD1 (5 bases). Germline V gives CDR1 LNHDA, CDR2 SQIVND (reference sequence). The length of the CDR3 is 17 residues. V lost 3 bases to trimming and J lost 0 bases, with 15 bases between them. CDR3 coding DNA: TGTGCCAGTAGTATCCCCCGACAGTCAAGCTCCTACAATGAGCAGTTCTTC. This sequence encodes CASSIPRQSSSYNEQFF. Full variable domain (remainder filled in from reference TRBV19 and TRBJ2-1): DGGITQSPKYLFRKEGQNVTLSCEQNLNHDAMYWYRQDPGQGLRLIYYSQIVNDFQKGDIAEGYSVSREKKESFPLTVTSAQKNPTAFYLCASSIPRQSSSYNEQFFGPGTRLTVL.

The chain uses TRBV7-8 and TRBJ1-3; D perhaps matches TRBD1 (5 bases). The CDR3 is made up of 15 amino acids. Germline V gene lookup returns CDR1 SGHVS and CDR2 FQNEAQ. Trimming took off 3 bases at V and 3 bases at J, with 12 bases between the two ends. CDR3 in DNA: TGTGCCAGCAGCTTTATGGGGGATCGTGGAAACACCATATATTTT. This encodes CASSFMGDRGNTIYF.

This clone was counted between two and nine times. The chain uses TRBV4-1 and TRBJ2-2; 12 bases match TRBD2. Trimming removed 1 base from V and 1 base from J; junction bases left unmatched: 1. Germline CDR1 and CDR2: MGHRA and YSYEKL. The CDR3 extends over 17 amino acids. This CDR3 is CASSQASGRVNTGELFF. CDR3 DNA: TGCGCCAGCAGCCAAGCTAGCGGGAGGGTGAACACCGGGGAGCTGTTTTTT.

This chain joins TRBV3-1 (or the pseudogene TRBV3-2) and TRBJ2-5; D remains unclear. Deletions cut 4 bases from V and 2 bases from J, with 2 bases between. Germline CDR1 reads LGHDT; CDR2 reads YNNKEL (reference sequence). The CDR3 runs to 11 residues. CDR3 protein: CASSLQETQYF. DNA of the CDR3: TGTGCCAGCAGCCTACAAGAGACCCAGTACTTC.

The gene calls are TRBV2 and TRBJ2-1, with 8 nucleotides matching TRBD1. The germline V gene encodes CDR1 SNHLY and CDR2 FYNNEI. This CDR3 spans 15 amino acids. Losses at the gene ends were 9 bases for V and 6 bases for J; bases not matched to a gene: 13. The CDR3 DNA follows: TGTGCCAGTCAGACCGGGACAGGTATTCCCAATGAGCAGTTCTTC. Encoded protein: CASQTGTGIPNEQFF.

This clone showed up just a few times. The gene calls are TRBV11-2 and TRBJ1-1, with D unresolved. This CDR3 comprises 12 residues. CDR1 is SGHAT, CDR2 FQNNGV, per germline. Trimming removed 0 bases at V and 7 bases at J, with 6 bases between. CDR3 loop: CASSLDGGEAFF. The CDR3 DNA follows: TGTGCCAGCAGCTTAGATGGCGGTGAAGCTTTCTTT.

The rearrangement joins TRBV27 to TRBJ1-5; D is unresolved. The CDR3 covers 13 residues. CDR1 and CDR2 from the germline V gene are MNHEY and SMNVEV (reference sequence). Trimming shortened V by 2 bases and J by 6 bases, and 8 bases separated the two germline ends. The DNA of the CDR3 is TGTGCCAGCAGTTTAAGCGCACGTCAGCCCCAGCATTTT. As protein: CASSLSARQPQHF.